This entry concerns a single TCR beta chain. The sample originates from a study of blood T cell repertoires in COVID-19. Whole-study context: COVID-19 samples collected from the United States, Italy and Spain covered acute and convalescent phases. PBMCs, B-cell-depleted T cells, or T cells were the source of the cDNA or gDNA that made up the material.

Under the authors' procedure: Estimation of nucleated cell counts was performed using reference gene primer amplification. The assay was immunoSEQ multiplex PCR, and TCRdb's table has in-frame clones only and misses some. V, J and clone size derive from that table, while D and trimming were established from the DNA sequence. The repertoire holds about 64,000 clones, just over 85% seen once, with roughly 3.2% in the top ten. V was shortened by 6 bases and J by 7 bases, with 13 bases between the two germline ends. This CDR3 comprises 13 residues. Germline CDR1 and CDR2: MNHEY and SMNVEV (reference sequence).

The sequence was collected from a middle-aged man with active COVID-19. This rearrangement joins TRBV27 to TRBJ1-5; D call uncertain. Sequencing used peripheral blood. The CDR3 bases are TGTGCCAGCAGCCTGACCGTGGAGCAGCCCCAGCATTTT. This encodes CASSLTVEQPQHF.